This passage covers 2 T cell receptor beta chains from one sample sequenced in a study of regulatory T cells in long-lasting Graves disease. The TCR beta library used iRepertoire HTBI primers with Arm-PCR amplification of CDR3. TCRdb used MiXCR to reprocess the multiplex PCR reads, holding one entry per CDR3 protein. The sample lists approximately 690,000 distinct CDR3 sequences, about 30% occurring once. Time point meaning: persistent/refractory GD, antithyroid drugs over 5 years with positive TRAb. The authors made the TCR library using RNA they extracted from PBMCs. Sequences were derived from peripheral blood mononuclear cells (PBMCs), sampled when the disease was refractory, from a patient treated with antithyroid drugs. These receptors all come from a female donor with Graves disease.

In this sample, this clonotype turned up once. The genes are TRBV30 and TRBJ1-6, with 8 bases lining up with TRBD1. This CDR3 is 14 amino acids long. V shed 3 bases and J 10 bases; nucleotides not matched to a gene: 8. The V gene's germline CDR1 is GTSNPN and CDR2 SVGIG (reference sequence). CDR3 residues: CAWRTQGAGSPLHF. The DNA of the CDR3 is TGTGCCTGGAGGACCCAGGGGGCCGGGTCACCCCTCCACTTT.

The table lists this clonotype with a few counts. V is TRBV12-3 or TRBV12-4 and J is TRBJ1-5; D call uncertain. The CDR3 runs 14 residues. V lost 2 bases and J 0 bases, leaving 5 bases between the germline ends. CDR3 loop: CASSLKSSNQPQHF. Written as DNA, the CDR3 is TGTGCCAGCAGTTTAAAAAGTAGCAATCAGCCCCAGCATTTT.